Following are 17 T cell receptor beta chains from one sample sequenced in a study of blood T cell repertoires in COVID-19. Libraries were prepared by immunoSEQ multiplex PCR; TCRdb keeps only in-frame clonotypes and omits some of them. The sample shows more than 350,000 clones, about 90% of them seen only once. The specimen sequenced was peripheral blood. The receptors were sampled from a woman in her 30s with COVID-19, enrolled during active disease.

The chain couples TRBV18 to TRBJ2-2, with 10 bases matching TRBD1. The germline V gene has CDR1 KGHSH and CDR2 LQKENI. This CDR3 is 18 amino acids long. With 3 bases clipped from V and 4 bases from J, the junction kept 11 bases outside the gene matches. The CDR3 bases are TGTGCCAGCTCACCCCTCGGACAGGGGGTTTTGAGCACCGGGGAGCTGTTTTTT. Its protein product is CASSPLGQGVLSTGELFF.

V usage is TRBV7-9 and J usage is TRBJ1-2; D perhaps matches TRBD1 (6 bases). Germline CDR1 is SEHNR and CDR2 is FQNEAQ (reference sequence). The CDR3 length is 14 residues. V dropped 1 base and J dropped 5 bases, with 11 bases sitting between them. The CDR3 DNA sequence: TGTGCCAGCAGCTTAGAGCAGGGACATTATGGCTACACCTTC. Translation: CASSLEQGHYGYTF.

The V gene is TRBV4-1, the J gene TRBJ2-1, with a tentative D call TRBD1 (6 bases). This CDR3 has 16 amino acids. The germline V gene has CDR1 MGHRA and CDR2 YSYEKL. Trimming took off 4 bases at V and 7 bases at J, with 20 bases between the two ends. Here the CDR3 DNA reads TGCGCCAGCAGCCTCCCCCTCCGGGACACAATTAATGAGCAGTTCTTC. It specifies CASSLPLRDTINEQFF.

This chain links TRBV23-1 with TRBJ2-7; 8 nucleotides line up with TRBD1. TRBV23-1 is classed as an ORF, of uncertain function. The CDR3 extends over 14 amino acids. The V and J ends lost 3 bases and 8 bases, in that order; junction bases with no gene match: 9. The CDR3 sequence is CASSHLGQGEKQYF. CDR3 nucleotide sequence: TGCGCCAGCAGTCACCTCGGACAGGGAGAGAAGCAGTACTTC.

J is TRBJ2-7 and V is TRBV4-3; 9 bases agree with TRBD1. The CDR3 sequence is 15 residues long. CDR1 is LGHNA and CDR2 is YSLEER in the germline V gene. V shed 0 bases, J shed 8 bases, and the junction held 8 bases outside the gene matches. As DNA, the CDR3 is TGCGCCAGCAGCCAAGATAGGACAGGGGACTATCAGCAGTACTTC. Protein product: CASSQDRTGDYQQYF.

The chain uses TRBV7-8 and TRBJ1-5; 8 bases are shared with TRBD1. Per germline, CDR1 SGHVS and CDR2 FQNEAQ. With 2 bases clipped from V and 4 bases from J, the junction kept 4 bases outside the gene matches. This CDR3 contains 15 residues. The CDR3 spells CASSLRTGLNQPQHF. DNA of the CDR3: TGTGCCAGCAGCTTACGGACAGGGCTAAATCAGCCCCAGCATTTT.

This clone was detected only a few times. The chain joins TRBV1 to TRBJ2-7; the listed D gene, TRBD2, was not tested against the DNA. TRBV1 is recorded as a pseudogene. The CDR3 covers 18 residues. This CDR3 reads CTSSQDRRGGRPTYEQYV. CDR3 nucleotides: TGCACCAGCAGCCAAGATCGACGGGGCGGGAGGCCCACCTACGAGCAGTACGTC.

The rearrangement links TRBV5-1 to TRBJ1-3, with a tentative D call TRBD1 (6 bases). This CDR3 spans 17 amino acids. V was clipped by 0 bases and J by 2 bases, with 15 bases between them. Per the germline V gene, CDR1 is SGHRS and CDR2 is YFSETQ. The CDR3 region has the DNA TGCGCCAGCAGCTTGGGGTCTACAGGGTTTACTGGAAACACCATATATTTT. Its translation is CASSLGSTGFTGNTIYF.

This clone was seen once. This rearrangement joins TRBV7-8 to TRBJ2-5; 7 bases match TRBD1. J gave up 3 bases and V 5 bases, and 15 bases lay outside the gene matches. Germline V gene lookup returns CDR1 SGHVS and CDR2 FQNEAQ. The CDR3 is 17 amino acids. The DNA for the CDR3 is TGTGCCAGCAGCGAAAACATATACAGGGGACCGAAAGAGACCCAGTACTTC. It encodes CASSENIYRGPKETQYF.

This chain uses TRBV28 with TRBJ2-7; 8 bases map to TRBD1. Germline V gene sequence: CDR1 MDHEN, CDR2 SYDVKM. V was clipped by 5 bases and J by 0 bases; unmatched bases: 6. The CDR3 extends over 15 amino acids. CDR3 in amino acids: CASSRQGRVSYEQYV. The CDR3, as DNA: TGTGCCAGCAGTAGACAGGGGCGCGTCTCCTACGAGCAGTACGTC.

The V gene is TRBV20-1, the J gene TRBJ2-7; 7 bases agree with TRBD1. Trimming removed 6 bases from V and 6 bases from J; junction bases left unmatched: 5. Germline assignment: CDR1 DFQATT and CDR2 SNEGSKA (reference sequence). The CDR3 loop spans 11 amino acids. The CDR3: CSAADRLEQYF. The DNA for the CDR3 is TGCAGTGCCGCGGACAGGCTCGAGCAGTACTTC.

CDR3 nucleotides: TGTGCCAGCAGCTTACGGGGACTAGCGGGAGCCGGGGAGCTGTTTTTT. Translation: CASSLRGLAGAGELFF. The chain links TRBV7-2 to TRBJ2-2, with 14 bases identical to TRBD2. This CDR3 is 16 amino acids long. Trimming at V came to 2 bases and at J to 6 bases, leaving 2 bases not matched to a gene. Germline loops: CDR1 SGHTA, CDR2 FQGNSA.

This clone was seen more than once but under ten times. In DNA, the CDR3 is TGTGCCAGCAGTGACAGGGGATCACCCCTCCACTTT. Residues: CASSDRGSPLHF. The chain links TRBV6-4 to TRBJ1-6; tentative D call: TRBD1 (5 bases). Deletions cut 2 bases from V and 10 bases from J, with 6 bases between. Germline V gene lookup returns CDR1 MRHNA and CDR2 SNTAGT. The CDR3 sequence is 12 residues long.

CDR3 sequence reads: CASSATSGRATGELFF. CDR3 nucleotide sequence: TGTGCCAGCAGCGCCACTAGCGGGAGGGCCACCGGGGAGCTGTTTTTT. The chain recombines TRBV7-8 with TRBJ2-2; 13 nucleotides line up with TRBD2. The CDR3 is made up of 16 amino acids. Germline CDR1 SGHVS, CDR2 FQNEAQ. The V segment lost 5 bases and the J segment 4 bases; nucleotides outside the gene matches: 4.

This clone has a handful of counts. The chain recombines TRBV29-1 with TRBJ2-1; 9 bases are shared with TRBD1. The CDR3 has 16 amino acids. CDR1 and CDR2 (germline): SQVTM, ANQGSEA. V lost 3 bases to trimming and J lost 8 bases; unmatched junction nucleotides: 14. The CDR3 DNA follows: TGCAGCGTTGACCAACCCGGGACAGGGAGGGCGGATGAGCAGTTCTTC. This codes for CSVDQPGTGRADEQFF.

The V gene is TRBV10-3, the J gene TRBJ2-3; TRBD1 aligns across 12 bases. The V segment lost 3 bases and the J segment 4 bases; nucleotides outside the gene matches: 5. This CDR3 region has 16 residues. The germline V gene has CDR1 ENHRY and CDR2 SYGVKD. CDR3 coding DNA: TGTGCCATCAGTGACCGGGACAGGGGGCTACCAGATACGCAGTATTTT. Amino acids: CAISDRDRGLPDTQYF.

V gene TRBV30 combines with J gene TRBJ2-1, with TRBD2 as a possible D gene (7 bases). CDR1 is GTSNPN, CDR2 SVGIG, per germline (reference sequence). Trimming removed 4 bases from V and 10 bases from J, with 11 bases in between. The CDR3 covers 11 residues. CDR3 bases: TGTGCCTGGAACCCGGGGGGCGAGCAGTTCTTC. Protein product: CAWNPGGEQFF.